The 30 T cell receptor beta chains listed next were all sequenced from one sample in a study of blood T cell repertoires in COVID-19 (dated by TCRdb to the early 2020s). The method behind the library was the immunoSEQ multiplex PCR assay. As stored in TCRdb, this immuneACCESS dataset retains in-frame rearrangements with V and J assigned. A fraction of the clones does not appear; measured against another copy, unresolved V genes explain less than half of the discrepancy, and the remainder lacks a known reason. The sample table shows about 61,000 clones, and around 77% are seen once. The ten largest make up about 20% of the sample. The specimen was peripheral blood. The receptors shown here come from a man of 80 years or more with active or convalescent COVID-19.

This chain uses TRBV6-2 or TRBV6-3 with TRBJ1-2; possible D gene TRBD1, 5 bases. Germline lookup yields CDR1 MNHEY and CDR2 SVGEGT. The CDR3 loop spans 17 amino acids. V gave up 2 bases and J gave up 7 bases, with 23 bases separating them. CDR3 DNA sequence: TGTGCCAGCAGTTACCCCTATCGGGCCGCAGGGCTCGGTGGCTACACCTTC. Its translation: CASSYPYRAAGLGGYTF.

This chain uses TRBV6-5 with TRBJ2-2; D call uncertain. The V gene's germline CDR1 is MNHEY and CDR2 SVGAGI. The CDR3 is made up of 15 amino acids. V was cut by 5 bases and J by 5 bases, with 15 bases left in between. The CDR3 DNA is TGTGCCAGCAGTCCAGAACCTTCGGGTACCGGGGAGCTGTTTTTT. It specifies CASSPEPSGTGELFF.

The V call is TRBV18, the J call TRBJ2-2; 8 bases are a match to TRBD1. Unmatched junction bases numbered 8, after V lost 6 bases and J lost 2 bases. There are 16 residues in the CDR3. CDR1 is KGHSH, CDR2 LQKENI, per germline. This CDR3 reads CASSSTGAFNTGELFF. CDR3 nucleotide sequence: TGTGCCAGCTCGTCGACAGGGGCCTTCAACACCGGGGAGCTGTTTTTT.

This chain links TRBV19 with TRBJ1-2, with D perhaps matching TRBD1 (5 bases). This CDR3 contains 13 residues. The V and J ends lost 6 bases and 1 base respectively, with 9 bases between them. The germline V gene encodes CDR1 LNHDA and CDR2 SQIVND (reference sequence). The CDR3 reads CASRTDNNYGYTF. CDR3 DNA sequence: TGTGCCAGTAGAACGGACAATAACTATGGCTACACCTTC.

This clone appeared a few times. The CDR3 sequence is CASSPFTGGANVLTF. In nucleotides, the CDR3 is TGTGCCAGCAGCCCGTTCACAGGTGGGGCCAACGTCCTGACTTTC. The rearrangement uses TRBV3-1 (or the pseudogene TRBV3-2) and TRBJ2-6; weak D call: TRBD1 (5 bases). Germline assignment: CDR1 LGHDT and CDR2 YNNKEL (reference sequence). Trimming stripped 4 bases from V and 3 bases from J, with 10 bases between. The CDR3 loop spans 15 amino acids.

The chain combines TRBV9 with TRBJ2-2; D remains unclear. Per germline, CDR1 SGDLS and CDR2 YYNGEE. Trimming stripped 9 bases from V and 0 bases from J, with 18 bases between. The CDR3 loop spans 16 amino acids. CDR3 coding DNA: TGTGCCATCACCCCTTTCTTATCAGCGAACACCGGGGAGCTGTTTTTT. Translating gives CAITPFLSANTGELFF.

The gene calls are TRBV5-6 and TRBJ2-5; D might be TRBD2 (6 bases). CDR1 and CDR2 from the germline V gene are SGHDT and YYEEEE. Trimming left V 4 bases short and J 5 bases short, with 15 bases between. The CDR3 is 14 amino acids. Written as DNA, the CDR3 is TGTGCCAGCAGCCCCAACGCGGGGATGGAGACCCAGTACTTC. Its translation is CASSPNAGMETQYF.

The J gene is TRBJ2-7, the V gene TRBV7-2, with a weak D call TRBD2 (5 bases). CDR3 length equals 15 residues. Looked up from germline, CDR1 is SGHTA and CDR2 is FQGNSA. The germline V and J ends were trimmed by 5 bases and 1 base, with 15 bases remaining between them. The CDR3 protein is CASSSDASRSYEQYF. The CDR3, as DNA: TGTGCCAGCAGCAGCGACGCTAGCAGGTCCTACGAGCAGTACTTC.

V is TRBV7-9 and J is TRBJ2-1; D is perhaps TRBD2 (6 bases). There are 14 residues in the CDR3. The germline V and J ends were trimmed by 2 bases and 9 bases, with 14 bases remaining between them. CDR1 and CDR2 from the germline V gene are SEHNR and FQNEAQ (reference sequence). CDR3 sequence reads: CASSLRGDGGEQFF. The CDR3 bases are TGTGCCAGCAGCTTACGCGGGGATGGAGGTGAGCAGTTCTTC.

This clone was counted between two and nine times. The CDR3 DNA reads TGTGCCAGCAGCTTGGTGGGCGGGGGGTACAATGAGCAGTTCTTC. Amino acids: CASSLVGGGYNEQFF. J is TRBJ2-1 and V is TRBV5-4; 8 bases line up with TRBD2. Germline V gene sequence: CDR1 SGHNT, CDR2 YYREEE (reference sequence). Germline trimming cut 0 bases from V and 4 bases from J; bases unmatched to any gene: 3. The CDR3 contains 15 residues.

The rearrangement uses TRBV7-3 and TRBJ1-1; 10 nucleotides line up with TRBD1. The germline V gene has CDR1 SGHTA and CDR2 FQGTGA. The CDR3 sequence is 15 residues long. V lost 5 bases and J lost 6; bases outside the gene matches: 9. CDR3 in DNA: TGTGCCAGCAGCCTCGGACAGGGGGTGGCCTCTGAAGCTTTCTTT. Protein: CASSLGQGVASEAFF.

This clone appeared once. The V and J genes are TRBV5-1 and TRBJ1-1, with 7 bases identical to TRBD1. CDR3 length: 14 residues. Germline CDR1 is SGHRS and CDR2 is YFSETQ. With 3 bases clipped from V and 1 base from J, the junction kept 3 bases outside the gene matches. Written as DNA, the CDR3 is TGCGCCAGCAGCTCGACAGGGCAGAACACTGAAGCTTTCTTT. This translates into CASSSTGQNTEAFF.

The CDR3 bases are TGTGCCAGCAGCTTAGCGGGCGGGAGGTTCTACAATGAGCAGTTCTTC. It specifies CASSLAGGRFYNEQFF. The chain employs TRBV7-9 and TRBJ2-1, with TRBD2 matching over 8 bases. V trimming: 0 bases; J trimming: 3 bases; junction bases outside the gene matches: 4. This CDR3 is built from 16 residues. Looked up from germline, CDR1 is SEHNR and CDR2 is FQNEAQ (reference sequence).

This clone showed up just a few times. This rearrangement joins TRBV19 to TRBJ1-2; weak D call: TRBD1 (5 bases). The V and J ends lost 3 bases and 5 bases respectively, with 16 bases between them. The germline V gene encodes CDR1 LNHDA and CDR2 SQIVND (reference sequence). The CDR3 extends over 15 amino acids. This CDR3 is CASSILKVGTYGYTF. In DNA form, the CDR3 reads TGTGCCAGTAGTATCTTGAAAGTGGGGACTTATGGCTACACCTTC.

V usage is TRBV2 and J usage is TRBJ1-1; the D gene is possibly TRBD1 (5 bases). CDR1 is SNHLY, CDR2 FYNNEI, per germline. This CDR3 contains 14 residues. The germline V and J ends were trimmed by 11 bases and 4 bases, with 20 bases remaining between them. CDR3 loop: CAGDSGSPATEAFF. In nucleotides, the CDR3 is TGTGCCGGCGACTCAGGGTCCCCGGCCACTGAAGCTTTCTTT.

The rearrangement uses TRBV30 and TRBJ2-1, with a tentative D call TRBD2 (6 bases). There are 12 residues in the CDR3. Germline lookup yields CDR1 GTSNPN and CDR2 SVGIG (reference sequence). The V and J ends lost 7 bases and 6 bases respectively, with 13 bases between them. DNA for the CDR3: TGTGCCTTTAGCGGCATCACCAATGAGCAGTTCTTC. It is translated as CAFSGITNEQFF.

This sequence joins TRBV5-3 and TRBJ1-4, with 10 nucleotides matching TRBD1. TRBV5-3 is an ORF; its function is uncertain. J was trimmed by 8 bases and V by 6 bases; bases with no gene match: 13. The CDR3 has 16 residues. The CDR3 spells CARTLGPRTGGEKLFF. Here the CDR3 DNA reads TGTGCCAGAACGCTTGGACCCAGGACAGGGGGGGAAAAACTGTTTTTT.

The chain links TRBV10-3 to TRBJ1-1; the D is unclear. Per the germline V gene, CDR1 is ENHRY and CDR2 is SYGVKD. V lost 3 bases to trimming and J lost 4 bases, with 9 bases between them. The CDR3 sequence is 13 residues long. Here the CDR3 reads CAISEREGTEAFF. The CDR3 region has the DNA TGTGCCATCAGTGAACGGGAGGGCACTGAAGCTTTCTTT.

This chain links TRBV27 with TRBJ2-1; the D gene is possibly TRBD1 (5 bases). This CDR3 is 12 amino acids long. Trimming removed 2 bases at V and 6 bases at J, with 5 bases between. CDR1 is MNHEY and CDR2 is SMNVEV in the germline V gene (reference sequence). This CDR3 reads CASSLRGNEQFF. Here the CDR3 DNA reads TGTGCCAGCAGTTTAAGGGGCAATGAGCAGTTCTTC.

The CDR3 loop is CASTFPLMGNSGDTQYF. CDR3 bases: TGTGCCAGCACCTTTCCCCTTATGGGCAACTCAGGAGATACGCAGTATTTT. This chain joins TRBV7-2 and TRBJ2-3; D gene ambiguous. In germline, CDR1 is SGHTA, CDR2 FQGNSA. The CDR3 runs 17 residues. The ends were cut back, 7 bases at V and 5 bases at J, with 25 bases in the middle. The whole variable domain, remainder taken from reference TRBV7-2 and TRBJ2-3, is GAGVSQSPSNKVTEKGKDVELRCDPISGHTALYWYRQSLGQGLEFLIYFQGNSAPDKSGLPSDRFSAERTGGSVSTLTIQRTQQEDSAVYLCASTFPLMGNSGDTQYFGPGTRLTVL.

This sequence joins TRBV18 and TRBJ2-1, with 9 bases that match TRBD2. The CDR3 spans 14 residues. With V trimmed by 3 bases and J by 10 bases, 7 bases remained unmatched. From germline, CDR1 is KGHSH and CDR2 LQKENI. The CDR3 sequence: CASSPGGRVGEQFF. Written as DNA, the CDR3 is TGTGCCAGCTCACCTGGCGGGAGGGTAGGAGAGCAGTTCTTC.

V and J are TRBV7-8 and TRBJ1-1, with no clear D. The CDR3 runs to 11 residues. V lost 5 bases, J lost 4 bases, and 5 bases lay in between. Germline values: CDR1 SGHVS, CDR2 FQNEAQ. The CDR3 loop is CASSHITEAFF. CDR3 nucleotide sequence: TGTGCCAGCAGCCATATCACTGAAGCTTTCTTT. The whole variable domain, filled in from reference TRBV7-8 and TRBJ1-1, reads GAGVSQSPRYKVAKRGQDVALRCDPISGHVSLFWYQQALGQGPEFLTYFQNEAQLDKSGLPSDRFFAERPEGSVSTLKIQRTQQEDSAVYLCASSHITEAFFGQGTRLTVV.

The V call is TRBV12-3 or TRBV12-4, the J call TRBJ2-5, with TRBD1 matching 8 bases. The trim removed 3 bases at V and 4 bases at J, leaving 1 base unmatched. The CDR3 length is 13 residues. As DNA, the CDR3 is TGTGCCAGCAGTTTGACAGGGGTAGAGACCCAGTACTTC. It specifies CASSLTGVETQYF.

This clone was recorded only once. This sequence joins TRBV24-1 and TRBJ2-5, with TRBD1 matching 8 bases. Trimming removed 4 bases from V and 5 bases from J; junction bases left unmatched: 8. The CDR3 is 15 residues long. Germline V gene data show CDR1 as KGHDR and CDR2 as SFDVKD. The CDR3 sequence: CATSDKHNRGETQYF. CDR3 sequence (DNA): TGTGCCACCAGTGACAAACATAACAGGGGGGAGACCCAGTACTTC.

This clone was seen only a few times. The chain links TRBV6-5 to TRBJ1-6; D is perhaps TRBD1 (6 bases). This CDR3 comprises 15 residues. The ends were cut back, 0 bases at V and 9 bases at J, with 12 bases in the middle. Germline lookup yields CDR1 MNHEY and CDR2 SVGAGI. The CDR3 region is CASSYSRGGGSPLHF. The DNA of the CDR3 is TGTGCCAGCAGTTACTCGAGGGGGGGCGGTTCACCCCTCCACTTT.

The chain has TRBV18 and TRBJ2-7; the D gene is possibly TRBD1 (5 bases). V lost 6 bases, J lost 2 bases, and 11 bases lay in between. The germline CDR1 and CDR2 sequences are KGHSH and LQKENI. The CDR3 extends over 13 amino acids. CDR3: CASSPRTTYEQYF. CDR3 nucleotides: TGTGCCAGCTCTCCCCGGACAACCTACGAGCAGTACTTC.

The gene calls are TRBV14 and TRBJ1-6, with 7 nucleotides matching TRBD1. The CDR3 runs 15 residues. Losses at the gene ends were 5 bases for V and 8 bases for J; bases not matched to a gene: 9. Per the germline V gene, CDR1 is SGHDN and CDR2 is FVKESK. CDR3 nucleotides: TGTGCCAGCAGCTCCCGACAGGGATTGGATTCACCCCTCCACTTT. It codes for CASSSRQGLDSPLHF.

A few counts support this clone. This chain links TRBV2 with TRBJ2-6; no clear D gene. Per germline, CDR1 SNHLY and CDR2 FYNNEI. Trimming removed 7 bases at V and 1 base at J, with 5 bases between. The CDR3 length is 13 residues. The CDR3 reads CASTLSGANVLTF. The CDR3 nucleotides are TGTGCCAGCACCCTATCTGGGGCCAACGTCCTGACTTTC.

This clone was seen just once. The genes are TRBV18 and TRBJ2-7, with TRBD2 matching over 7 bases. Germline V gene lookup returns CDR1 KGHSH and CDR2 LQKENI. This CDR3 is 16 amino acids long. V lost 3 bases to trimming and J lost 5 bases; unmatched junction nucleotides: 13. Written as DNA, the CDR3 is TGTGCCAGCTCACCTCGCCGGGACCCCGCGGGGGACGAGCAGTACTTC. Its protein product is CASSPRRDPAGDEQYF.

The chain combines TRBV2 with TRBJ1-1, with D possibly TRBD1 on 6 matching bases. CDR3 size: 14 residues. Trimming left V 2 bases short and J 0 bases short, with 7 bases between. Germline V lookup: CDR1 SNHLY, CDR2 FYNNEI. CDR3 bases: TGTGCCAGCAGTGAAAGGGGGTTGAACACTGAAGCTTTCTTT. It is translated as CASSERGLNTEAFF.